This TCR beta chain was retrieved from a study of blood T cells in healthy people across ages. The CDR3 covers 14 residues. The germline V and J ends were trimmed by 3 bases and 4 bases, with 13 bases remaining between them. The V gene's germline CDR1 is SGDLS and CDR2 YYNGEE. Alongside a J-beta primer mix, a sample-barcoded 5' primer served in a second PCR lasting roughly 6 to 12 cycles. In TCRdb, the 5' RACE reads were re-called with MiXCR into one record per CDR3 protein. The sample includes hundreds of thousands of distinct CDR3 sequences, about 25% of them seen just once. This clonotype was recorded a few times. As yet, its antigen is unknown. Findings and limits, study-wide: Aged donors had fewer naive CD4+ cells and lower diversity than long-lived donors.

These data are also associated with another study on T cells of mothers and their children.

This TCR was recovered from a boy aged 2 to 10 in good health. The rearrangement joins TRBV9 to TRBJ2-5, with a weak D call TRBD1 (7 bases). The material sequenced was blood. The CDR3 is CASSEAQGGETQYF. In DNA form, the CDR3 reads TGTGCCAGCAGCGAGGCCCAGGGGGGAGAGACCCAGTACTTC.